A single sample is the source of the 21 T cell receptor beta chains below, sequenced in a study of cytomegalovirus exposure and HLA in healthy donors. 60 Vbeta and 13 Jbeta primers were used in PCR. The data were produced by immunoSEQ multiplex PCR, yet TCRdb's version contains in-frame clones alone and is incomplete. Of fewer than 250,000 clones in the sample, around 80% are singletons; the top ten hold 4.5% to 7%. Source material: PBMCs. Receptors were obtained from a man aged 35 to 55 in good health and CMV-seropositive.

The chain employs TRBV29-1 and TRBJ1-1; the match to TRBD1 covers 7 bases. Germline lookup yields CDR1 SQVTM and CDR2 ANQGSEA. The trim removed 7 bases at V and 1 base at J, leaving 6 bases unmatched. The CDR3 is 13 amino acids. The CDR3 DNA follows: TGCAGCGGTACAGGGGTAGGGAACACTGAAGCTTTCTTT. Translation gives CSGTGVGNTEAFF.

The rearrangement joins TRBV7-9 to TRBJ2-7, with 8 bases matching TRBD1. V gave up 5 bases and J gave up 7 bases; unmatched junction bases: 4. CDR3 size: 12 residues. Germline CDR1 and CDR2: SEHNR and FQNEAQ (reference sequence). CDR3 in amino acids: CASSPTGVEQYV. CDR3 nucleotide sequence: TGTGCCAGCAGCCCGACAGGGGTAGAGCAGTACGTC.

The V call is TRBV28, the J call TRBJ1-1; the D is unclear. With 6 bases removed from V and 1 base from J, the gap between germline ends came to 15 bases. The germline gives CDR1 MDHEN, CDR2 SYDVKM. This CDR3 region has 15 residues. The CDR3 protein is CASRPLRGWNTEAFF. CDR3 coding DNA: TGTGCCAGCAGACCCTTGCGGGGATGGAACACTGAAGCTTTCTTT.

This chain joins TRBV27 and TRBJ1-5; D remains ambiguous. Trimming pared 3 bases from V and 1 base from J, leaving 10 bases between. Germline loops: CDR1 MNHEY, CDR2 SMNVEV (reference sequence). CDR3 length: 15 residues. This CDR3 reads CASSFEGRSNQPQHF. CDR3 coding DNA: TGTGCCAGCAGTTTTGAAGGCAGGAGCAATCAGCCCCAGCATTTT.

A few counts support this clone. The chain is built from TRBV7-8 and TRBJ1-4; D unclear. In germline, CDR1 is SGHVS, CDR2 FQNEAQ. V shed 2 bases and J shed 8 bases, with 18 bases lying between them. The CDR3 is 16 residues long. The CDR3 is CASSLTRGGAREKLFF. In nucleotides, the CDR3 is TGTGCCAGCAGCTTAACACGGGGAGGAGCGAGAGAAAAACTGTTTTTT. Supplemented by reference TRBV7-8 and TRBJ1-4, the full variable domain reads GAGVSQSPRYKVAKRGQDVALRCDPISGHVSLFWYQQALGQGPEFLTYFQNEAQLDKSGLPSDRFFAERPEGSVSTLKIQRTQQEDSAVYLCASSLTRGGAREKLFFGSGTQLSVL.

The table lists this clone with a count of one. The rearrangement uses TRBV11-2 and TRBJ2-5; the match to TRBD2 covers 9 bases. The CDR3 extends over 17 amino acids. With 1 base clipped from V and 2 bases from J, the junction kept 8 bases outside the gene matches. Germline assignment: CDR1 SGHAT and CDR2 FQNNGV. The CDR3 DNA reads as TGTGCCAGCAGCTTAGGAGTTGGCGGGAGGGCGCAAGAGACCCAGTACTTC. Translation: CASSLGVGGRAQETQYF.

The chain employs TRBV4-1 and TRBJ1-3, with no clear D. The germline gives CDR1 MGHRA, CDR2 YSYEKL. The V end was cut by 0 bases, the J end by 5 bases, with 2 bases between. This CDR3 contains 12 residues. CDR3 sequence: CASSQDRNTIYF. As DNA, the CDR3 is TGCGCCAGCAGCCAAGACAGAAACACCATATATTTT.

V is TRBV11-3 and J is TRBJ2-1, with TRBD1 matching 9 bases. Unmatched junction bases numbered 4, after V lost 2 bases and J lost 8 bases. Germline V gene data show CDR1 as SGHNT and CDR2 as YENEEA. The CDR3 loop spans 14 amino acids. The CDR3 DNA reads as TGTGCCAGCAGCTTAAGGGACAGGGAATATGAGCAGTTCTTC. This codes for CASSLRDREYEQFF.

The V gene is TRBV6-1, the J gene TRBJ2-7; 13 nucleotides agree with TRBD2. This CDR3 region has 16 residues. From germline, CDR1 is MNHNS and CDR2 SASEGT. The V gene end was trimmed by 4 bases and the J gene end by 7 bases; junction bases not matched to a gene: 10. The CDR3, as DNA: TGTGCCAGCAGTGTAGATGGGACTAGCGGGGTTGGGGAGCAGTACTTC. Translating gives CASSVDGTSGVGEQYF.

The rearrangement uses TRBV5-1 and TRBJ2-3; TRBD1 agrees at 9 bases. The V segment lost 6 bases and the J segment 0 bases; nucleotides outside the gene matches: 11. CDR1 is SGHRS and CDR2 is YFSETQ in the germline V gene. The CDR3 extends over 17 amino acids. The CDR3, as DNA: TGCGCCAGCACCTTACAAGGGACAGGGCCTAGCACAGATACGCAGTATTTT. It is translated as CASTLQGTGPSTDTQYF.

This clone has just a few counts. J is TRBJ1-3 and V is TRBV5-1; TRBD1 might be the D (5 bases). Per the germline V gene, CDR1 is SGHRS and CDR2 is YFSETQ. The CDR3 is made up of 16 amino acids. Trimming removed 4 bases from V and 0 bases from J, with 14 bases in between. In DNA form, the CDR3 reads TGCGCCAGCAGCCCCATGGGGGGGAACTCTGGAAACACCATATATTTT. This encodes CASSPMGGNSGNTIYF.

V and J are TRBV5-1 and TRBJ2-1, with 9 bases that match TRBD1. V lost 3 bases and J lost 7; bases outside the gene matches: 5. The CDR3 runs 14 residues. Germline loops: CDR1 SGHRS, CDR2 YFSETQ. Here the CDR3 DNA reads TGCGCCAGCAGCTCCGGGACAGGGAGGAATGAGCAGTTCTTC. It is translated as CASSSGTGRNEQFF.

The CDR3 DNA follows: TGTGCCAGTGCCGCAGGGAGGGGCACCGGGGAGCTGTTTTTT. It yields the protein CASAAGRGTGELFF. This chain connects TRBV19 to TRBJ2-2; 7 nucleotides agree with TRBD2. The CDR3 has 14 amino acids. Germline V gives CDR1 LNHDA, CDR2 SQIVND (reference sequence). Trimming cost V 8 bases and J 4 bases; bases outside gene matches: 7.

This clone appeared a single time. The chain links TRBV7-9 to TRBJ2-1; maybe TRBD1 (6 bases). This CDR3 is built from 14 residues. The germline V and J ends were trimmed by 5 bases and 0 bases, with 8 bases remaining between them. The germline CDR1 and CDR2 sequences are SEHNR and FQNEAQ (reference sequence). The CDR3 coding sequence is TGTGCCAGCAGCCGGACAGTCTCCTACAATGAGCAGTTCTTC. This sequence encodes CASSRTVSYNEQFF.

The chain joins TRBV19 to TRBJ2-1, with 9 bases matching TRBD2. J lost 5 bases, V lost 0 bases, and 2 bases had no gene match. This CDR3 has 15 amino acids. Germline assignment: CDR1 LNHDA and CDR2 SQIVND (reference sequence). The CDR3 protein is CASSIDSGSHNEQFF. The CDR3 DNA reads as TGTGCCAGTAGTATAGATAGCGGGAGTCACAATGAGCAGTTCTTC.

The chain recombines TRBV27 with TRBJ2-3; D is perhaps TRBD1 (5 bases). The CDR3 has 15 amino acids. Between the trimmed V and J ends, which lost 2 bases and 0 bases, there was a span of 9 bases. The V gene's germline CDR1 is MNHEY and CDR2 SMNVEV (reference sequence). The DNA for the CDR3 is TGTGCCAGCAGTTTAACAGGCCCGAGCACAGATACGCAGTATTTT. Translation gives CASSLTGPSTDTQYF.

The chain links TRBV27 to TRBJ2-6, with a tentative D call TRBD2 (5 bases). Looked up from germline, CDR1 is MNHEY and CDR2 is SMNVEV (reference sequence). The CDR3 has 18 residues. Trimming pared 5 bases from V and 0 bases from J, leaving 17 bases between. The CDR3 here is CASSLPFSAYSGANVLTF. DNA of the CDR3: TGTGCCAGCAGTCTCCCCTTTAGCGCCTACTCTGGGGCCAACGTCCTGACTTTC.

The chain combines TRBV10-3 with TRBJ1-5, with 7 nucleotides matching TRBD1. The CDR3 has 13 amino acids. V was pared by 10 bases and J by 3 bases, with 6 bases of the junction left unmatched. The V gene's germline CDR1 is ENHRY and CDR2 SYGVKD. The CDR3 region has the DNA TGTGCCACTACGGAGGGGGCCAATCAGCCCCAGCATTTT. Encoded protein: CATTEGANQPQHF.

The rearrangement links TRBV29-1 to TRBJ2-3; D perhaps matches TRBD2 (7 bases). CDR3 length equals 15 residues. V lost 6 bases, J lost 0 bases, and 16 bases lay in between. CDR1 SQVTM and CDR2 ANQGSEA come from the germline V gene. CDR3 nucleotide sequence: TGCAGCGTCCGAGGGGGGAGGGCTAGCACAGATACGCAGTATTTT. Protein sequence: CSVRGGRASTDTQYF.

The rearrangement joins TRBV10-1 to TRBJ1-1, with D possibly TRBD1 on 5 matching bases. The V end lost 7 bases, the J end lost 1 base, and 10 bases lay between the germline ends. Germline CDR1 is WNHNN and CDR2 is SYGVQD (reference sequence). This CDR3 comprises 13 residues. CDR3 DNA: TGCGCCAGCATGGACAAGGGGAACACTGAAGCTTTCTTT. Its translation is CASMDKGNTEAFF.

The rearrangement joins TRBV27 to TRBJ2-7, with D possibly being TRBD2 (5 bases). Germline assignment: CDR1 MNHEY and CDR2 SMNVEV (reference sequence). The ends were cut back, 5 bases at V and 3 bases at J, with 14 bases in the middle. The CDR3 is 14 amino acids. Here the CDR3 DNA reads TGTGCCAGCAGTCCTACTAGGGCCTACTACGAGCAGTACTTC. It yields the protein CASSPTRAYYEQYF.